This TCR beta chain was observed in a study of blood T cell repertoires in COVID-19. Across the whole study: The United States, Italy and Spain supplied acute and convalescent COVID-19 samples.

Libraries were prepared by immunoSEQ multiplex PCR; TCRdb keeps only in-frame clonotypes and omits some of them. The data contain fewer than 300,000 clones, 90% of them singletons. Points on this clone: Its ends do not fully match the called genes, so a read error is possible.

It was during active infection that Seattle patients were enrolled and then longitudinally followed. The length of the CDR3 is 14 residues. The germline V gene has CDR1 SSHAT and CDR2 FNYEAQ (reference sequence). The TCR comes from a woman aged 45-65 years with COVID-19, enrolled during active disease. This rearrangement joins TRBV7-7 to TRBJ2-3; D is perhaps TRBD2 (5 bases). The sequenced sample consisted of peripheral blood. The CDR3 region has the DNA TGTGCTAGCAGCTTCGGCGGGAGCACAGATACGCAGTATTTT. Amino acid sequence: CASSFGGSTDTQYF.